A selection of T cell receptor beta chains follows, all from one sample in a study of glioma-infiltrating T cells after dendritic cell vaccination. Profiled with immunoSEQ multiplex PCR; TCRdb holds only in-frame clones, not every one. This repertoire shows just over 95,000 clones, around 80% found once; its top ten account for almost 6%. Sequencing used blood, obtained before dendritic cell vaccination. The receptor set was obtained from a human donor with glioblastoma. CDR3s include the opening cysteine and the closing phenylalanine or tryptophan. The D gene is left open where the match is weak. Size is omitted from some rows. Given values are once, few, many or a class for expanded clones.

clone size: -
D gene: TRBD1
V gene: TRBV29-1
J gene: TRBJ2-7
CDR3 protein: CSGRATGVGGEQYF
CDR3 DNA: TGCAGCGGCCGAGCCACAGGGGTCGGCGGCGAGCAGTACTTC

clone size: -
D gene: -
V gene: TRBV28
J gene: TRBJ2-7
CDR3 protein: CASSLRGLSYEQYF
CDR3 DNA: TGTGCCAGCAGTTTAAGGGGACTCAGCTACGAGCAGTACTTC

clone size: -
D gene: -
V gene: TRBV7-9
J gene: TRBJ1-2
CDR3 protein: CASSRDTRTYGYTF
CDR3 DNA: TGTGCCAGCAGCCGGGACACGAGAACTTATGGCTACACCTTC

clone size: -
D gene: TRBD2
V gene: TRBV5-1
J gene: TRBJ2-3
CDR3 protein: CASSLDPGLATDTQYF
CDR3 DNA: TGCGCCAGCAGCTTGGATCCGGGACTAGCGACAGATACGCAGTATTTT

clone size: -
D gene: TRBD1
V gene: TRBV9
J gene: TRBJ1-2
CDR3 protein: CASSVGQQGLYGYTF
CDR3 DNA: TGTGCCAGCAGCGTAGGGCAACAGGGGCTCTATGGCTACACCTTC

clone size: few
D gene: -
V gene: TRBV11-2
J gene: TRBJ2-3
CDR3 protein: CASSPGLGTDTQYF
CDR3 DNA: TGTGCCAGCAGCCCCGGACTGGGGACAGATACGCAGTATTTT

clone size: once
D gene: -
V gene: TRBV6-4
J gene: TRBJ1-5
CDR3 protein: CAIRKTRGGQPQHF
CDR3 DNA: TGTGCCATCCGTAAGACCAGGGGTGGGCAGCCCCAGCATTTT

clone size: few
D gene: TRBD2
V gene: TRBV30
J gene: TRBJ2-1
CDR3 protein: CAWSGLAGEEQFF
CDR3 DNA: TGTGCCTGGAGTGGCCTAGCGGGAGAGGAGCAGTTCTTC

clone size: -
D gene: TRBD1
V gene: TRBV27
J gene: TRBJ2-6
CDR3 protein: CASSLQTGLGGANVLTF
CDR3 DNA: TGTGCCAGCAGTCTACAGACAGGGTTGGGTGGGGCCAACGTCCTGACTTTC

clone size: -
D gene: -
V gene: TRBV5-1
J gene: TRBJ1-2
CDR3 protein: CASSQGRDYGYTF
CDR3 DNA: TGCGCCAGCTCCCAGGGGAGGGACTATGGCTACACCTTC

clone size: -
D gene: TRBD1
V gene: TRBV29-1
J gene: TRBJ2-7
CDR3 protein: CSVRGQTYEQYF
CDR3 DNA: TGCAGCGTAAGGGGACAGACCTACGAGCAGTACTTC

clone size: -
D gene: TRBD2
V gene: TRBV11-2
J gene: TRBJ2-7
CDR3 protein: CASSRSDLAGEQYF
CDR3 DNA: TGTGCCAGCAGCCGTTCGGATCTAGCGGGCGAGCAGTACTTC

clone size: -
D gene: TRBD2
V gene: TRBV4-1
J gene: TRBJ2-7
CDR3 protein: CASSQGPLRTSGRPYEQYF
CDR3 DNA: TGCGCCAGCAGCCAAGGTCCCCTTAGGACTAGCGGGAGACCCTACGAGCAGTACTTC

clone size: -
D gene: -
V gene: TRBV9
J gene: TRBJ2-7
CDR3 protein: CASSISWGVTYEQYF
CDR3 DNA: TGTGCCAGCAGCATCAGTTGGGGGGTAACCTACGAGCAGTACTTC

clone size: -
D gene: -
V gene: TRBV6-1
J gene: TRBJ2-7
CDR3 protein: CASSEDGSSYEQYF
CDR3 DNA: TGTGCCAGCAGTGAAGACGGGAGCTCCTACGAGCAGTACTTC

clone size: -
D gene: -
V gene: TRBV9
J gene: TRBJ1-6
CDR3 protein: CASSTSDIYNSPLHF
CDR3 DNA: TGTGCCAGCAGCACCTCCGACATATATAATTCACCCCTCCACTTT

clone size: few
D gene: -
V gene: TRBV12-5
J gene: TRBJ1-4
CDR3 protein: CASGLGGRQHEKLFF
CDR3 DNA: TGTGCTAGTGGTTTAGGAGGACGTCAGCATGAAAAACTGTTTTTT

clone size: -
D gene: -
V gene: TRBV7-9
J gene: TRBJ2-3
CDR3 protein: CASSISLVVTQYF
CDR3 DNA: TGTGCCAGCAGCATTTCACTAGTTGTTACGCAGTATTTT

clone size: -
D gene: -
V gene: TRBV6-5
J gene: TRBJ1-1
CDR3 protein: CASAYRQRAFF
CDR3 DNA: TGTGCCAGCGCGTACAGACAACGAGCTTTCTTT

clone size: -
D gene: -
V gene: TRBV28
J gene: TRBJ1-3
CDR3 protein: CASTPGVRGRNTIYF
CDR3 DNA: TGTGCCAGCACCCCAGGAGTAAGGGGTAGAAACACCATATATTTT

clone size: -
D gene: TRBD2
V gene: TRBV27
J gene: TRBJ2-1
CDR3 protein: CASSIAGTSRHYIYNEQFF
CDR3 DNA: TGTGCCAGCAGTATCGCCGGGACTAGCAGACATTACATCTACAATGAGCAGTTCTTC

clone size: -
D gene: -
V gene: TRBV23-1
J gene: TRBJ2-2
CDR3 protein: CASSPGSCRYTGELFF
CDR3 DNA: TGCGCCAGCAGTCCCGGTAGTTGTAGATACACCGGGGAGCTGTTTTTT

clone size: -
D gene: -
V gene: TRBV28
J gene: TRBJ1-5
CDR3 protein: CASSSALNQPQHF
CDR3 DNA: TGTGCCAGCAGTTCCGCCCTAAATCAGCCCCAGCATTTT

clone size: -
D gene: -
V gene: TRBV5-4
J gene: TRBJ1-4
CDR3 protein: CASSSPWGGKLFF
CDR3 DNA: TGTGCCAGCAGCTCGCCCTGGGGAGGAAAACTGTTTTTT

clone size: few
D gene: TRBD1
V gene: TRBV5-4
J gene: TRBJ1-1
CDR3 protein: CASSLDRGLGTEAFF
CDR3 DNA: TGTGCCAGCAGCTTGGACAGGGGGCTGGGAACTGAAGCTTTCTTT

clone size: -
D gene: TRBD2
V gene: TRBV29-1
J gene: TRBJ2-1
CDR3 protein: CSAAGSSGRAHYNEQFF
CDR3 DNA: TGCAGCGCCGCTGGTTCTAGCGGGAGGGCCCACTACAATGAGCAGTTCTTC

clone size: -
D gene: TRBD2
V gene: TRBV9
J gene: TRBJ2-2
CDR3 protein: CASSITSGGTGELFF
CDR3 DNA: TGTGCCAGCAGCATAACTAGCGGGGGAACCGGGGAGCTGTTTTTT

clone size: once
D gene: TRBD2
V gene: TRBV28
J gene: TRBJ2-1
CDR3 protein: CASSPRLAGGYNEQFF
CDR3 DNA: TGTGCCAGCAGTCCCCGACTAGCGGGAGGGTACAATGAGCAGTTCTTC

clone size: -
D gene: TRBD1
V gene: TRBV7-3
J gene: TRBJ2-1
CDR3 protein: CASSLGTGWANEQFF
CDR3 DNA: TGTGCCAGCAGCTTAGGGACAGGGTGGGCCAATGAGCAGTTCTTC

clone size: -
D gene: -
V gene: TRBV19
J gene: TRBJ2-7
CDR3 protein: CASSKGARGYEQYF
CDR3 DNA: TGTGCCAGTAGTAAGGGCGCTAGGGGCTACGAGCAGTACTTC

clone size: -
D gene: -
V gene: TRBV6-1
J gene: TRBJ1-4
CDR3 protein: CASSDPLDGEKLFF
CDR3 DNA: TGTGCCAGCAGTGACCCCCTTGACGGGGAAAAACTGTTTTTT